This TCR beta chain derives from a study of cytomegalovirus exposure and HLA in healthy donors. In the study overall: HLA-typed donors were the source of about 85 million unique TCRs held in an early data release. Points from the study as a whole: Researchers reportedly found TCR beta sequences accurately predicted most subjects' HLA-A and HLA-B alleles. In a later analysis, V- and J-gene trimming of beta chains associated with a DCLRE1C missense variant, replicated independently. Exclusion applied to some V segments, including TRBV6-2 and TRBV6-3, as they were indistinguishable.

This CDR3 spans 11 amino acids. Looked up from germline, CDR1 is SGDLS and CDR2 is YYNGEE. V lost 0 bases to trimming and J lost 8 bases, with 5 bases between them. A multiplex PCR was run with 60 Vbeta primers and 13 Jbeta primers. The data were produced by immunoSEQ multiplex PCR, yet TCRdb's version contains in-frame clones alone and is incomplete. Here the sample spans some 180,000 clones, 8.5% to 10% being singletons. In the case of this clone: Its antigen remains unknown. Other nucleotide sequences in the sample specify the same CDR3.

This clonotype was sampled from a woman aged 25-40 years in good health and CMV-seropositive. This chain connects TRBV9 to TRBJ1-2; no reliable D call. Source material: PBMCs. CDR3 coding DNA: TGTGCCAGCAGCGTAGGCAGGGGCTACACCTTC. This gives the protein CASSVGRGYTF.